The following is a T cell receptor beta chain sequence with its context. The antigen remains undetermined. These data are taken from a study of T cell responses to AZD1222 COVID-19 vaccine. Points from the study as a whole: White British ancestry dominated among donors, who included more females, and clonal diversity was possibly underestimated. An increase in Spike-specific TCR breadth and depth was observed after two AZD1222 doses. Among vaccine-associated CD4 TCRs, coverage spanned spike, with dominance at 160-218 and 743-854.

Only in-frame clones appear in the TCRdb table, and some are missing; sequencing was by immunoSEQ multiplex PCR. The sample lists some 130,000 clones, around nine tenths seen once, with 7% to 8.5% in the top ten. Germline trimming cut 1 base from V and 2 bases from J; bases unmatched to any gene: 6. CDR1 and CDR2 from the germline V gene are SQVTM and ANQGSEA. The CDR3 runs 16 residues. The input for sequencing was peripheral blood, taken on day 0 of AZD1222 vaccination. The J gene is TRBJ2-1, the V gene TRBV29-1; 9 bases are shared with TRBD1. The sequence came from an adult in good health. Here the CDR3 reads CSVEGDRATAYNEQFF. Written as DNA, the CDR3 is TGCAGCGTTGAAGGGGACAGGGCAACCGCCTACAATGAGCAGTTCTTC.